This is a list of T cell receptor beta chains from one sample in a study of blood T cells in healthy people across ages. TCRdb itself ran the 5' RACE reads through MiXCR, one entry per CDR3 protein. Among more than 1,400,000 distinct CDR3 sequences, 42% were seen once, and the ten largest hold less than 8%. Sequenced sample: blood. The receptors stem from a woman under 30 in good health. Both conserved end residues are part of each CDR3. D genes are given only for firm matches. A clone size is listed for some rows: how often the clone was seen (once, few, many), or a class if it is expanded.

j_call d_call clone_size v_call cdr3_aa cdr3_nt
TRBJ2-2 - - TRBV20-1 CSAIPPGTNTGELFF TGCAGTGCTATCCCCCCCGGGACCAACACCGGGGAGCTGTTTTTT
TRBJ2-3 TRBD2 few TRBV6-1 CASSEAHRDYYTDTQYF TGTGCCAGCAGTGAAGCCCACCGGGACTACTACACAGATACGCAGTATTTT
TRBJ1-4 - - TRBV29-1 CSADVGGVGEKLFF TGCAGCGCAGACGTAGGGGGAGTCGGGGAAAAACTGTTTTTT
TRBJ2-1 - - TRBV6-5 CDSSTAPGFSEQFF TGTGACAGCAGTACTGCGCCCGGGTTTTCCGAGCAGTTCTTC
TRBJ1-1 - few TRBV27 CASSLLGQINTEAFF TGTGCCAGCAGTTTATTGGGGCAAATTAACACTGAAGCTTTCTTT
TRBJ2-2 - - TRBV7-3 CASSLNPQRGRAGELFF TGTGCCAGCAGCTTAAACCCCCAGAGGGGGAGGGCCGGGGAGCTGTTTTTT
TRBJ1-2 - - TRBV25-1 CASSEYWGAPNYGYTF TGTGCCAGCAGTGAATACTGGGGGGCGCCTAACTATGGCTACACCTTC
TRBJ1-1 TRBD1 - TRBV28 CASSLGTGINTEAFF TGTGCCAGCAGTTTGGGGACAGGGATAAACACTGAAGCTTTCTTT
TRBJ2-7 TRBD2 - TRBV7-2 CASSRSGTSLYF TGTGCCAGCAGCCGATCAGGGACTAGCTTGTACTTC
TRBJ1-2 TRBD1 few TRBV20-1 CSARDWQGARGYTF TGCAGTGCTAGAGATTGGCAGGGGGCGAGAGGCTACACCTTC
TRBJ2-1 - few TRBV7-9 CASSLAGSHNEQFF TGTGCCAGCAGCTTAGCGGGAAGTCACAATGAGCAGTTCTTC
TRBJ2-1 - - TRBV13 CASSLIVASFYNEQFF TGTGCCAGCAGCTTAATTGTAGCGTCTTTCTACAATGAGCAGTTCTTC
TRBJ2-1 TRBD2 - TRBV15 CATSPRGGPSNEQFF TGTGCCACCAGCCCGCGGGGGGGCCCAAGCAATGAGCAGTTCTTC
TRBJ2-7 - - TRBV2 CASKVSRSEYYEQYF TGTGCCAGCAAAGTGAGCCGGTCGGAGTACTACGAGCAGTACTTC
TRBJ2-1 - few TRBV20-1 CSAGGAVADNEQFF TGCAGTGCTGGGGGGGCGGTTGCGGACAATGAGCAGTTCTTC
TRBJ2-7 TRBD2 few TRBV6-4 CASSVLAGLPYEQYF TGTGCCAGCAGTGTATTAGCGGGGCTTCCCTACGAGCAGTACTTC
TRBJ2-1 TRBD1 few TRBV7-9 CASSPGQGASNEQFF TGTGCCAGCAGCCCGGGACAGGGGGCCAGCAATGAGCAGTTCTTC
TRBJ2-7 - - TRBV19 CASSMGAGAFYEQYF TGTGCCAGTAGTATGGGGGCAGGGGCCTTCTACGAGCAGTACTTC
TRBJ2-5 - - TRBV20-1 CSVRPYFNEQYF TGCAGTGTTCGCCCTTATTTTAATGAGCAGTACTTC
TRBJ1-1 - - TRBV6-6 CASSYGGQKAEAFF TGTGCCAGCAGTTACGGGGGGCAGAAGGCTGAAGCTTTCTTT
TRBJ2-1 - few TRBV7-2 CASSGSGGSYNEQFF TGTGCCAGCAGTGGGAGCGGAGGGTCCTACAATGAGCAGTTCTTC
TRBJ2-7 TRBD2 - TRBV6-1 CASSDPPSGGAYEQYF TGTGCCAGCAGCGATCCTCCTAGCGGGGGGGCATACGAGCAGTACTTC
TRBJ2-7 - few TRBV20-1 CSARPKPPYEQYF TGCAGTGCTAGACCCAAACCACCCTACGAGCAGTACTTC
TRBJ1-5 TRBD1 - TRBV6-7 CASRSRDRGNQPQHF TGTGCCAGCAGAAGCCGGGACAGGGGGAATCAGCCCCAGCATTTT
TRBJ2-3 TRBD2 few TRBV6-5 CASSYPGLGTQYF TGTGCCAGCAGTTACCCCGGACTAGGCACGCAGTATTTT
TRBJ2-7 - - TRBV6-6 CASSYSLGYEQYF TGTGCCAGCAGTTACTCGCTCGGCTACGAGCAGTACTTC
TRBJ2-5 TRBD1 - TRBV5-1 CASREGGHWETQYF TGCGCCAGCAGGGAAGGGGGCCACTGGGAGACCCAGTACTTC
TRBJ1-5 - - TRBV27 CASSFDGESNQPQHF TGTGCCAGCAGTTTCGACGGGGAGAGCAATCAGCCCCAGCATTTT
TRBJ2-3 - few TRBV12-3/TRBV12-4 CASRTFSPDTQYF TGTGCCAGTCGGACTTTTTCCCCAGATACGCAGTATTTT
TRBJ2-4 - few TRBV2 CASSSRGAKNIQYF TGTGCCAGCAGTAGCAGGGGAGCCAAAAACATTCAGTACTTC
TRBJ1-1 TRBD1 - TRBV6-7 CASSYSSGIRGMNTEAFF TGTGCCAGCAGTTACTCATCGGGGATCAGGGGGATGAACACTGAAGCTTTCTTT
TRBJ1-4 - - TRBV5-5 CASSSTDEKLFF TGTGCCAGCAGCTCGACGGATGAAAAACTGTTTTTT
TRBJ1-1 - - TRBV2 CASSPWGNTEAFF TGTGCCAGCAGCCCGTGGGGGAACACTGAAGCTTTCTTT
TRBJ2-3 - once TRBV2 CASSPRDIYTDTQYF TGTGCCAGCAGTCCCCGGGACATCTACACAGATACGCAGTATTTT
TRBJ2-7 - - TRBV20-1 CSARDAEVELDEQYF TGCAGTGCTAGAGATGCTGAGGTTGAGCTCGACGAGCAGTACTTC
TRBJ1-1 - - TRBV28 CASSSGGATNTEAFF TGTGCCAGCAGTTCCGGGGGGGCAACCAACACTGAAGCTTTCTTT
TRBJ2-1 - - TRBV20-1 CSARDPPYVSEQFF TGCAGTGCTAGAGATCCCCCGTACGTGAGTGAGCAGTTCTTC
TRBJ2-5 - few TRBV29-1 CSVQAAWETQYF TGCAGCGTTCAGGCTGCGTGGGAGACCCAGTACTTC
TRBJ1-2 TRBD1 - TRBV10-2 CASRQGQQSNYGYTF TGCGCCAGCAGACAGGGACAGCAGTCTAACTATGGCTACACCTTC
TRBJ2-5 - - TRBV19 CASTQSGGVETQYF TGTGCCAGTACTCAATCCGGGGGCGTCGAGACCCAGTACTTC
TRBJ2-7 TRBD1 - TRBV28 CASRDRGKPTEQYF TGTGCCAGTCGGGACAGGGGGAAACCTACGGAGCAGTACTTC
TRBJ2-1 - - TRBV20-1 CSARAGTTYNEQFF TGCAGTGCTAGAGCCGGGACAACCTACAATGAGCAGTTCTTC
TRBJ2-1 TRBD2 few TRBV7-9 CASSGGTRYEQFF TGTGCCAGCAGCGGCGGGACTAGGTATGAGCAGTTCTTC
TRBJ1-2 - few TRBV10-3 CAISETDLYGYTF TGTGCCATCAGTGAAACAGACCTGTATGGCTACACCTTC
TRBJ2-7 TRBD2 many TRBV9 CASSPPGTSPYNEQYF TGTGCCAGCAGCCCCCCCGGGACTAGCCCCTACAATGAGCAGTACTTC
TRBJ2-3 - few TRBV10-3 CAINGVSTDTQYF TGTGCCATCAATGGAGTTTCCACAGATACGCAGTATTTT
TRBJ2-5 - - TRBV21-1 CASHGGRETQYF TGTGCCAGTCACGGGGGGAGGGAGACCCAGTACTTC
TRBJ2-1 TRBD2 few TRBV7-8 CASSAHSGGLYNEQFF TGTGCCAGCAGCGCACACAGCGGGGGCCTATACAATGAGCAGTTCTTC
TRBJ1-1 - - TRBV27 CASSLLPFPTGAQNTGAFF TGTGCCAGCAGTCTACTGCCATTTCCTACGGGGGCCCAGAACACTGGAGCTTTCTTT
TRBJ2-1 TRBD2 - TRBV20-1 CSARDFQLAGILHNEQFF TGCAGTGCTAGAGATTTTCAACTAGCGGGAATTCTGCACAATGAGCAGTTCTTC
TRBJ1-4 - - TRBV7-2 CASSLSAGVANEKLFF TGTGCCAGCAGCTTATCGGCGGGGGTGGCTAATGAAAAACTGTTTTTT